The 25 T cell receptor beta chains below all came from one sample that was sequenced in a study of cytomegalovirus exposure and HLA in healthy donors. Amplification used 60 Vbeta primers and 13 Jbeta primers. Sequenced by immunoSEQ multiplex PCR; TCRdb stores in-frame clones only, minus some. The data contain around 150,000 clones, 66% of them singletons. Sample: PBMCs. The receptor source for this set is a woman aged 55-70 years in good health and CMV-seronegative.

The V and J genes are TRBV29-1 and TRBJ2-5, with a possible D match to TRBD1 (6 bases). Trimming pared 6 bases from V and 2 bases from J, leaving 13 bases between. Germline values: CDR1 SQVTM, CDR2 ANQGSEA. The CDR3 runs to 13 residues. CDR3 DNA sequence: TGCAGCGTAGGACAGACAAAACAAGAGACCCAGTACTTC. Encoded protein: CSVGQTKQETQYF.

This sequence joins TRBV19 and TRBJ2-2; a weak D match, TRBD2 (5 bases). Germline V gene sequence: CDR1 LNHDA, CDR2 SQIVND (reference sequence). The germline V and J ends were trimmed by 2 bases and 2 bases, with 9 bases remaining between them. The CDR3 extends over 15 amino acids. CDR3 nucleotides: TGTGCCAGTAGTATACTCCTAGCCAACACCGGGGAGCTGTTTTTT. This translates into CASSILLANTGELFF.

The V call is TRBV9, the J call TRBJ2-7, with D maybe TRBD2 (5 bases). V was cut by 0 bases and J by 3 bases, with 13 bases left in between. CDR1 SGDLS and CDR2 YYNGEE come from the germline V gene. The CDR3 length is 15 residues. The CDR3 here is CASSVGFSGNYEQYF. In DNA form, the CDR3 reads TGTGCCAGCAGCGTAGGTTTTTCGGGGAACTACGAGCAGTACTTC.

Only a few counts were recorded for this clone. This chain joins TRBV6-5 and TRBJ1-4; D gene unclear. Trimming removed 2 bases at V and 1 base at J, with 5 bases between. Germline V gene data show CDR1 as MNHEY and CDR2 as SVGAGI. This CDR3 spans 14 amino acids. CDR3 in amino acids: CASSYSGTNEKLFF. Here the CDR3 DNA reads TGTGCCAGCAGTTACAGCGGAACTAATGAAAAACTGTTTTTT.

The J gene is TRBJ2-3, the V gene TRBV5-1; 9 bases align to TRBD2. The trim removed 0 bases at V and 6 bases at J, leaving 8 bases unmatched. The length of the CDR3 is 16 residues. From germline, CDR1 is SGHRS and CDR2 YFSETQ. This chain's CDR3 is CASSLGSGRPSDTQYF. CDR3 nucleotides: TGCGCCAGCAGCTTGGGGAGCGGGAGGCCCTCTGATACGCAGTATTTT.

The chain joins TRBV21-1 to TRBJ2-2; whether TRBD1, the table's D call, matches the DNA was not checked. TRBV21-1 is a pseudogene locus. The CDR3 is made up of 15 amino acids. In DNA form, the CDR3 reads TGTGCCAGCAGCAAAGGACAGGGCAACACCGGGGAGCTGTTTTTT. Amino acids: CASSKGQGNTGELFF.

This chain joins TRBV5-1 and TRBJ2-3; 7 nucleotides align to TRBD2. V lost 0 bases and J lost 2; bases outside the gene matches: 6. The CDR3 consists of 16 residues. Germline V gene lookup returns CDR1 SGHRS and CDR2 YFSETQ. CDR3 nucleotide sequence: TGCGCCAGCAGCTTGGGCCCTAGCGGTCCCACAGATACGCAGTATTTT. It is translated as CASSLGPSGPTDTQYF.

This clone was detected only once. The genes are TRBV19 and TRBJ1-1; no clear D. Per germline, CDR1 LNHDA and CDR2 SQIVND (reference sequence). The CDR3 is made up of 14 amino acids. Deletions cut 5 bases from V and 0 bases from J, with 10 bases between. CDR3 DNA: TGTGCCAGTAGTTTCCAGGTCATGAACACTGAAGCTTTCTTT. This sequence encodes CASSFQVMNTEAFF.

This chain connects TRBV28 to TRBJ1-3; D ambiguous. The germline V gene encodes CDR1 MDHEN and CDR2 SYDVKM. The V and J ends lost 4 bases and 2 bases respectively, with 9 bases between them. CDR3 length: 14 residues. The CDR3 DNA reads as TGTGCCAGCAGTTCTGGAGGGCCTGGAAACACCATATATTTT. Amino acids: CASSSGGPGNTIYF.

The chain links TRBV7-3 to TRBJ2-1; 12 bases map to TRBD2. Per germline, CDR1 SGHTA and CDR2 FQGTGA. Trimming took 4 bases from V and 8 from J; bases not matched to a gene: 3. The CDR3 has 14 amino acids. The CDR3 bases are TGTGCCAGCAGCTGGACTAGCGGGAACTATGAGCAGTTCTTC. This gives the protein CASSWTSGNYEQFF.

This clone showed up just a few times. The chain is built from TRBV5-6 and TRBJ2-5, with 7 bases matching TRBD1. Germline V CDR1 and CDR2: SGHDT, YYEEEE. There are 13 residues in the CDR3. V shed 5 bases, J shed 3 bases, and the junction held 4 bases outside the gene matches. The CDR3 sequence: CASRQGRKETQYF. The DNA for the CDR3 is TGTGCCAGCAGACAGGGGCGAAAAGAGACCCAGTACTTC.

The rearrangement uses TRBV19 and TRBJ1-2; D call uncertain. V gave up 5 bases and J gave up 4 bases, with 11 bases separating them. This CDR3 contains 13 residues. Per germline, CDR1 LNHDA and CDR2 SQIVND (reference sequence). CDR3 DNA: TGTGCCAGTAGTGGATCTACGGGCTATGGCTACACCTTC. Translation: CASSGSTGYGYTF.

V gene TRBV27 combines with J gene TRBJ2-7, with 9 positions matching TRBD1. In germline, CDR1 is MNHEY, CDR2 SMNVEV (reference sequence). The CDR3 has 13 residues. With 5 bases clipped from V and 7 bases from J, the junction kept 6 bases outside the gene matches. The CDR3 bases are TGTGCCAGCAGTACAGGGGGCATGGGTGAGCAGTACTTC. Translation: CASSTGGMGEQYF.

CDR3 bases: TGTGCCAGCAGTAGCGGCTACACCGGGGAGCTGTTTTTT. Translation: CASSSGYTGELFF. The chain joins TRBV6-4 to TRBJ2-2, with D possibly matching TRBD2 (5 bases). This CDR3 comprises 13 residues. CDR1 is MRHNA, CDR2 SNTAGT, per germline. Trimming cost V 5 bases and J 3 bases, with 7 bases left between them.

Only one count was recorded for this clone. The J gene is TRBJ1-1, the V gene TRBV10-3, with D possibly TRBD1 on 6 matching bases. The germline gives CDR1 ENHRY, CDR2 SYGVKD. The V end lost 0 bases, the J end lost 12 bases, and 14 bases lay between the germline ends. The CDR3 runs 13 residues. The CDR3 loop reads CAISESTGSAPFF. The CDR3 DNA reads TGTGCCATCAGTGAGTCGACAGGATCTGCTCCTTTCTTT.

The V gene is TRBV27, the J gene TRBJ2-7, with a tentative D call TRBD2 (6 bases). V gave up 7 bases and J gave up 6 bases, with 13 bases separating them. The length of the CDR3 is 12 residues. CDR1 MNHEY and CDR2 SMNVEV come from the germline V gene (reference sequence). The CDR3 region has the DNA TGTGCCAGCAACCGCGGGGTCGGCGAGCAGTACTTC. Its translation is CASNRGVGEQYF.

The genes are TRBV7-2 and TRBJ2-7; TRBD2 is a possible D gene (6 bases). Germline lookup yields CDR1 SGHTA and CDR2 FQGNSA. Trimming removed 1 base from V and 3 bases from J, with 13 bases in between. This CDR3 contains 15 residues. The CDR3 nucleotides are TGTGCCAGCAGCTTAGGACGGGCGGACTACTACGAGCAGTACTTC. It is translated as CASSLGRADYYEQYF.

The chain combines TRBV29-1 with TRBJ1-5; D possibly corresponds to TRBD1 (5 bases). The V gene's germline CDR1 is SQVTM and CDR2 ANQGSEA. Trimming left V 6 bases short and J 0 bases short, with 9 bases between. This CDR3 comprises 13 residues. CDR3 sequence reads: CSVRGGSNQPQHF. The DNA for the CDR3 is TGCAGCGTGCGCGGGGGTAGCAATCAGCCCCAGCATTTT.

The V and J genes are TRBV10-3 and TRBJ2-7; 7 bases map to TRBD2. V lost 10 bases, J lost 6 bases, and 15 bases stayed unmatched. This CDR3 is built from 14 residues. CDR1 and CDR2 (germline): ENHRY, SYGVKD. The CDR3 DNA reads as TGTGCCAGCAGCCCAACCGGGACTACGGGCGAGCAGTACTTC. It encodes CASSPTGTTGEQYF.

This clone has just a few counts. The chain links TRBV5-1 to TRBJ2-2; 9 bases fit TRBD2. The CDR3 sequence is 18 residues long. After removal of 5 bases from V and 7 bases from J, the junction contained 18 bases not matched to a gene. Germline CDR1 SGHRS, CDR2 YFSETQ. The CDR3 region is CASRSPPRSGSLGGELFF. The CDR3 nucleotides are TGCGCCAGCAGGTCTCCTCCGCGTAGCGGGAGCTTAGGCGGGGAGCTGTTTTTT.

V gene TRBV2 combines with J gene TRBJ2-5; 7 nucleotides match TRBD1. The CDR3 extends over 15 amino acids. The V segment lost 5 bases and the J segment 2 bases; nucleotides outside the gene matches: 8. Looked up from germline, CDR1 is SNHLY and CDR2 is FYNNEI. CDR3 nucleotide sequence: TGTGCCAGCAGTACAGTTACAGGGGATCAAGAGACCCAGTACTTC. As protein: CASSTVTGDQETQYF.

This clone was recorded at least ten times. The chain has TRBV6-5 and TRBJ2-2; D perhaps matches TRBD2 (6 bases). The V end lost 5 bases, the J end lost 2 bases, and 9 bases lay between the germline ends. The CDR3 extends over 14 amino acids. Germline CDR1 MNHEY, CDR2 SVGAGI. CDR3 bases: TGTGCCAGCAGTCGGGACTTTAACACCGGGGAGCTGTTTTTT. This encodes CASSRDFNTGELFF.

This clone has more than one count but fewer than ten. CDR3 sequence (DNA): TGCGCCAGCAGCCCCCGACTAGCCAACACAGATACGCAGTATTTT. Translated: CASSPRLANTDTQYF. This chain joins TRBV4-3 and TRBJ2-3; 7 bases match TRBD2. Trimming took 4 bases from V and 2 from J; bases not matched to a gene: 6. This CDR3 contains 15 residues. Germline-derived CDR1 and CDR2 are LGHNA and YSLEER.

The chain carries TRBV7-2 and TRBJ1-1; no definite D call. The CDR3 runs to 17 residues. The germline V gene has CDR1 SGHTA and CDR2 FQGNSA. Between the trimmed V and J ends, which lost 1 base and 2 bases, there was a span of 17 bases. The CDR3 nucleotides read TGTGCCAGCAGCTTAGAAGGCAGGCTGATACCTAACACTGAAGCTTTCTTT. It specifies CASSLEGRLIPNTEAFF.

J is TRBJ2-3 and V is TRBV5-1; no clear D gene. The germline V gene has CDR1 SGHRS and CDR2 YFSETQ. The CDR3 is 14 residues long. The V end was cut by 0 bases, the J end by 2 bases, with 7 bases between. As DNA, the CDR3 is TGCGCCAGCAGCTTGGCGCAGGCCACAGATACGCAGTATTTT. Its protein product is CASSLAQATDTQYF.